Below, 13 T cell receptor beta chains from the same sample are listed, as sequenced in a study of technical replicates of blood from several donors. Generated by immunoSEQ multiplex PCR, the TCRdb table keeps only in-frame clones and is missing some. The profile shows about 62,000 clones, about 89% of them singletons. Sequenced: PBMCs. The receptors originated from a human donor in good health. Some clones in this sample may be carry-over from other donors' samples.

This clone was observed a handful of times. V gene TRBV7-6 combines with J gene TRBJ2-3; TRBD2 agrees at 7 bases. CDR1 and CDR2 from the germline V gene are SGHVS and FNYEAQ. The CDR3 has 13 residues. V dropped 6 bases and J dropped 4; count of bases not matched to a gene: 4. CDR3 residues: CASSKTSPDTQYF. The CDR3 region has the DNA TGTGCCAGCAGTAAGACTAGCCCAGATACGCAGTATTTT.

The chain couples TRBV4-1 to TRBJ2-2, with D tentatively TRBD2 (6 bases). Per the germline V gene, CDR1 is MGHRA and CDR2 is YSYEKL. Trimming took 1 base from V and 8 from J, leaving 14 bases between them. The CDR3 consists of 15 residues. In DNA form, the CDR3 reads TGCGCCAGCAGCCAAGGTCTACGGGGGAGGGGGGAGCTGTTTTTT. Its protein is CASSQGLRGRGELFF.

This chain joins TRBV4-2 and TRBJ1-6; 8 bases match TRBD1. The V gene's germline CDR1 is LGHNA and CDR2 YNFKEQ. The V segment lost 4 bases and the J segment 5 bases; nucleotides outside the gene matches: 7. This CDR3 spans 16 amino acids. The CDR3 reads CASSLGQGRNNSPLHF. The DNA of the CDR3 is TGTGCCAGCAGCCTCGGACAGGGTCGGAATAATTCACCCCTCCACTTT.

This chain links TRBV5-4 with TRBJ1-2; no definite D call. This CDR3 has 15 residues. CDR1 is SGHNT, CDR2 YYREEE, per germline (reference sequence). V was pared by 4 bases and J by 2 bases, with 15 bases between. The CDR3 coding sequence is TGTGCCAGCAGCCACACCGGGGTCCAGAACTATGGCTACACCTTC. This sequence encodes CASSHTGVQNYGYTF.

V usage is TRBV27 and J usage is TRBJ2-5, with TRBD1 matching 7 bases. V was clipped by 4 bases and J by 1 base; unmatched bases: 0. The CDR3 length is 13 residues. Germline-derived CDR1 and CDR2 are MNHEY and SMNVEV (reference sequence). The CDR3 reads CASSWTGQETQYF. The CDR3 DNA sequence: TGTGCCAGCAGTTGGACAGGCCAAGAGACCCAGTACTTC.

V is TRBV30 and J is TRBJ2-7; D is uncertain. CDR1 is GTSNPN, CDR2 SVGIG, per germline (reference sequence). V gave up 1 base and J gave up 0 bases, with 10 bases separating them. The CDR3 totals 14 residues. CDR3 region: CAWSAGFSSYEQYF. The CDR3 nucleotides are TGTGCCTGGAGTGCGGGTTTTAGCTCCTACGAGCAGTACTTC.

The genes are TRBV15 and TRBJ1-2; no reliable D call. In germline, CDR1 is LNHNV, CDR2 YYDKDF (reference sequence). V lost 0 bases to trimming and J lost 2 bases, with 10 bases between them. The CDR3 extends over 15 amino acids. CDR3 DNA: TGTGCCACCAGCAGAGATCGGTTACGGAACTATGGCTACACCTTC. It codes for CATSRDRLRNYGYTF.

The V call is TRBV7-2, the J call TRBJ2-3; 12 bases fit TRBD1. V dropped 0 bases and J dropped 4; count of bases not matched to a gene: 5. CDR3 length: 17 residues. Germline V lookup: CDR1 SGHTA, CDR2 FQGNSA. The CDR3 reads CASSLAPGQGASDTQYF. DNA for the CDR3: TGTGCCAGCAGCTTAGCGCCGGGACAGGGGGCTTCAGATACGCAGTATTTT.

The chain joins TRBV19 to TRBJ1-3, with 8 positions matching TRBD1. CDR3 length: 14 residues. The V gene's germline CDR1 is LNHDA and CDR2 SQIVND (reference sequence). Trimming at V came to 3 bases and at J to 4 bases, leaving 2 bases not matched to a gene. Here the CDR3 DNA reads TGTGCCAGTAGTATGGGGACAGGCGGAAACACCATATATTTT. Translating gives CASSMGTGGNTIYF.

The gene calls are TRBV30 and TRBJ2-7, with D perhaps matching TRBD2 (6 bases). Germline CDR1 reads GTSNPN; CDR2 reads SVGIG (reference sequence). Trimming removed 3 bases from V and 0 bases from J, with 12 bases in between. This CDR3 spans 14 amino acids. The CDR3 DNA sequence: TGTGCCTGGAGCGGGGGTCTCCGCTCCTACGAGCAGTACTTC. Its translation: CAWSGGLRSYEQYF.

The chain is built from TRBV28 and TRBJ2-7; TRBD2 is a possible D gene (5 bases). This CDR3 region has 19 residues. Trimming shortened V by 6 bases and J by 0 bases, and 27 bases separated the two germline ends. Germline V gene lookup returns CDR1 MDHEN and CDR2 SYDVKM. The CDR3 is CASSPRGWTIKSSSYEQYF. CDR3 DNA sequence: TGTGCCAGCAGCCCACGGGGATGGACGATAAAATCTAGCTCCTACGAGCAGTACTTC.

The CDR3 is CASGGLAWNEQFF. The CDR3 DNA reads as TGCGCCAGCGGTGGACTAGCTTGGAATGAGCAGTTCTTC. V usage is TRBV10-1 and J usage is TRBJ2-1; TRBD2 matches at 8 bases. The germline V gene has CDR1 WNHNN and CDR2 SYGVQD (reference sequence). This CDR3 contains 13 residues. J gave up 7 bases and V 8 bases, and 7 bases lay outside the gene matches.

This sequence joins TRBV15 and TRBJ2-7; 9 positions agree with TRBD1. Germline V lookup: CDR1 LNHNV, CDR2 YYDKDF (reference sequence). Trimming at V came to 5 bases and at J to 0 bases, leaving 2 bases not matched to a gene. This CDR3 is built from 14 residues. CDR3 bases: TGTGCCACCAGCGTGGACAGGGGCTCCTACGAGCAGTACTTC. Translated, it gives CATSVDRGSYEQYF. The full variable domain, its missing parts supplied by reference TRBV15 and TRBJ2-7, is DAMVIQNPRYQVTQFGKPVTLSCSQTLNHNVMYWYQQKSSQAPKLLFHYYDKDFNNEADTPDNFQSRRPNTSFCFLDIRSPGLGDTAMYLCATSVDRGSYEQYFGPGTRLTVT.